Listed here are 13 T cell receptor beta chains from one sample, sequenced in a study of Graves' ophthalmopathy and Graves' hyperthyroidism. Amplified material comprised TCR beta CDR3 regions derived from RNA transcripts. An initial RT-PCR round employing HTBI primers preceded a second-round multiplex PCR. TCRdb recomputed calls from the multiplex PCR reads with MiXCR, one row per CDR3 protein. The profile shows approximately 700,000 distinct CDR3 sequences, about 44% of them singletons. The specimen was peripheral blood. These receptors were obtained from an adult man with Graves' ophthalmopathy.

This clonotype was recorded a few times. The rearrangement uses TRBV19 and TRBJ1-1, with 11 bases matching TRBD1. Germline values: CDR1 LNHDA, CDR2 SQIVND (reference sequence). The CDR3 sequence is 17 residues long. Germline trimming cut 9 bases from V and 1 base from J; bases unmatched to any gene: 13. Here the CDR3 DNA reads TGTGCCAGCAGCTTGGAAGGGACAGGGGGTAGGAACACTGAAGCTTTCTTT. Its translation is CASSLEGTGGRNTEAFF.

The chain couples TRBV11-2 to TRBJ2-2; D is unresolved. V shed 3 bases and J shed 2 bases, with 13 bases lying between them. The CDR3 runs 16 residues. Germline values: CDR1 SGHAT, CDR2 FQNNGV. The CDR3, as DNA: TGTGCCAGCAGCTTGAATAGGGCAGGAAACACCGGGGAGCTGTTTTTT. Its translation is CASSLNRAGNTGELFF. Using reference TRBV11-2 and TRBJ2-2 for the parts outside the CDR3, the full variable domain is EAGVAQSPRYKIIEKRQSVAFWCNPISGHATLYWYQQILGQGPKLLIQFQNNGVVDDSQLPKDRFSAERLKGVDSTLKIQPAKLEDSAVYLCASSLNRAGNTGELFFGEGSRLTVL.

The V and J genes are TRBV10-3 and TRBJ2-5, with 7 bases matching TRBD2. The J call is doubtful: the DNA matches TRBJ2-1 better. CDR3 length: 13 amino acids. CDR1 and CDR2 from the germline V gene are ENHRY and SYGVKD. Here the CDR3 DNA reads TGTGCCATCAGTGGCCGGGGGGAGAATGAGCAGTTCTTC. Translation gives CAISGRGENEQFF.

The chain joins TRBV7-8 to TRBJ1-4; D possibly corresponds to TRBD1 (5 bases). Germline-derived CDR1 and CDR2 are SGHVS and FQNEAQ. This CDR3 has 15 residues. V gave up 4 bases and J gave up 1 base, with 10 bases separating them. The CDR3 DNA sequence: TGTGCCAGCAGCTCTACAGGCATAACTAATGAAAAACTGTTTTTT. Translated, it gives CASSSTGITNEKLFF.

The table lists this clonotype with many counts. The CDR3 region is CASRDNANQPQHF. The CDR3 region has the DNA TGTGCCAGCAGGGACAACGCCAATCAGCCCCAGCATTTT. The chain combines TRBV19 with TRBJ1-5; tentatively, D is TRBD1 (6 bases). There are 13 residues in the CDR3. V was cut by 9 bases and J by 3 bases, with 12 bases left in between. Germline assignment: CDR1 LNHDA and CDR2 SQIVND (reference sequence).

The sample holds a few counts of this clonotype. The V and J genes are TRBV7-9 and TRBJ2-5; TRBD1 or TRBD2 may be the D gene (5 bases each). The V gene lost 2 bases and the J gene lost 0 bases, with 13 bases spanning the gap. CDR3 length: 16 amino acids. Per the germline V gene, CDR1 is SEHNR and CDR2 is FQNEAQ (reference sequence). The CDR3 coding sequence is TGTGCCAGCAGCTTACGGGACGTACCGTACCAAGAGACCCAGTACTTC. It yields the protein CASSLRDVPYQETQYF.

Many counts were recorded for this clonotype. This sequence joins TRBV7-2 and TRBJ1-2; unclear D gene. The V gene's germline CDR1 is SGHTA and CDR2 FQGNSA. The ends were cut back, 5 bases at V and 0 bases at J, with 7 bases in the middle. The CDR3 runs to 13 residues. The CDR3 region has the DNA TGTGCCAGCAGCCCTGGTCCTAACTATGGCTACACCTTC. It specifies CASSPGPNYGYTF.

In its sample, this clonotype was seen many times. The chain joins TRBV10-3 to TRBJ1-3; possibly TRBD1 for D (6 bases). CDR1 is ENHRY and CDR2 is SYGVKD in the germline V gene. The V gene lost 4 bases and the J gene lost 0 bases, with 7 bases spanning the gap. This CDR3 spans 14 amino acids. The CDR3 DNA reads as TGTGCCATCAGTGCAGGGGACTCTGGAAACACCATATATTTT. Its protein is CAISAGDSGNTIYF.

This clonotype was detected only a few times. This chain connects TRBV6-5 to TRBJ2-5, with TRBD2 as a possible D gene (7 bases). Germline loops: CDR1 MNHEY, CDR2 SVGAGI. The CDR3 is 15 amino acids. V shed 0 bases and J shed 2 bases, with 10 bases lying between them. The CDR3 region has the DNA TGTGCCAGCAGTTACTCGGGGGGGCATCAAGAGACCCAGTACTTC. Translating gives CASSYSGGHQETQYF.

This chain joins TRBV25-1 and TRBJ1-6; D gene ambiguous. V was trimmed by 6 bases and J by 4 bases, leaving 10 bases between them. This CDR3 is built from 14 residues. CDR1 is MGHDK, CDR2 SYGVNS, per germline. CDR3 protein: CASRNDGYNSPLHF. CDR3 sequence (DNA): TGTGCCAGCAGAAACGACGGTTATAATTCACCCCTCCACTTT.

This clonotype has just one count. The genes are TRBV10-3 and TRBJ2-7, with TRBD1 identical over 10 bases. The J call is doubtful: the DNA matches TRBJ2-1 better. Germline lookup yields CDR1 ENHRY and CDR2 SYGVKD. The CDR3 totals 15 residues. CDR3 amino acids: CAIRTGGGSYNEQFF. The CDR3 bases are TGTGCCATCAGGACAGGGGGCGGGTCCTACAATGAGCAGTTCTTC.

A note on this clonotype: This could be a read error, since a much larger clone is one nucleotide away. The chain uses TRBV7-9 and TRBJ2-7; tentatively, D is TRBD2 (6 bases). Germline values: CDR1 SEHNR, CDR2 FQNEAQ (reference sequence). This CDR3 region has 14 residues. Between the trimmed V and J ends, which lost 0 bases and 9 bases, there was a span of 15 bases. DNA of the CDR3: TGTGCCAGCAGCTTAGCGGGAGGCGGAGACGCGCAGTACTTC. This sequence encodes CASSLAGGGDAQYF.

This rearrangement joins TRBV5-4 to TRBJ2-5, with D possibly called TRBD1 or TRBD2 (6 bases each). CDR3 size: 16 residues. V gave up 2 bases and J gave up 4 bases, with 18 bases separating them. The germline gives CDR1 SGHNT, CDR2 YYREEE (reference sequence). The CDR3: CASSLLHPEGGETQYF. The CDR3 region has the DNA TGTGCCAGCAGCTTATTACACCCTGAGGGGGGAGAGACCCAGTACTTC. The full variable domain, its missing parts supplied by reference TRBV5-4 and TRBJ2-5, is ETGVTQSPTHLIKTRGQQVTLRCSSQSGHNTVSWYQQALGQGPQFIFQYYREEENGRGNFPPRFSGLQFPNYSSELNVNALELDDSALYLCASSLLHPEGGETQYFGPGTRLLVL.